Below, 14 T cell receptor beta chains from the same sample are listed, as sequenced in a study of cytomegalovirus exposure and HLA in healthy donors. Primers: 60 Vbeta forward and 13 Jbeta reverse. TCRdb's copy holds only in-frame clones and misses some; the assay was immunoSEQ multiplex PCR. This table holds roughly 120,000 clones, approximately 81% found once. Sequencing used PBMCs. The receptor set was obtained from a woman under 40 in good health and CMV-seronegative.

The chain recombines TRBV19 with TRBJ1-6; perhaps TRBD1 as D (5 bases). CDR3 length: 14 residues. CDR1 and CDR2 (germline): LNHDA, SQIVND (reference sequence). V lost 4 bases to trimming and J lost 5 bases, with 9 bases between them. CDR3 sequence (DNA): TGTGCCAGTAGTACTCTGACAGATAATTCACCCCTCCACTTT. This sequence encodes CASSTLTDNSPLHF.

V and J are TRBV6-6 and TRBJ1-4; tentatively, D is TRBD1 (5 bases). Germline assignment: CDR1 MNHNY and CDR2 SVGAGI (reference sequence). Trimming removed 6 bases from V and 8 bases from J, with 16 bases in between. The CDR3 consists of 14 residues. The CDR3 reads CASRLDSTHEKLFF. The CDR3 nucleotides read TGTGCCAGCAGGCTTGACAGCACCCACGAAAAACTGTTTTTT.

The chain employs TRBV5-8 and TRBJ2-1, with 10 nucleotides matching TRBD2. The V gene end was trimmed by 2 bases and the J gene end by 4 bases; junction bases not matched to a gene: 15. Germline V CDR1 and CDR2: SGHTS, YDEGEE. The CDR3 has 19 amino acids. CDR3 amino acids: CASSFPSGSLMGGYNEQFF. In DNA form, the CDR3 reads TGTGCCAGCAGCTTTCCTAGCGGGAGTCTTATGGGCGGGTACAATGAGCAGTTCTTC.

DNA of the CDR3: TGTGCCAGCAGTGCTCCGTACGAGCAGTACTTC. It specifies CASSAPYEQYF. The chain is built from TRBV25-1 and TRBJ2-7; D is ambiguous. Per the germline V gene, CDR1 is MGHDK and CDR2 is SYGVNS. Between the trimmed V and J ends, which lost 4 bases and 4 bases, there was a span of 5 bases. This CDR3 comprises 11 residues.

This clone was counted once. The gene calls are TRBV9 and TRBJ2-1, with 7 bases aligning to TRBD2. Trimming removed 4 bases from V and 6 bases from J; junction bases left unmatched: 4. Germline V gives CDR1 SGDLS, CDR2 YYNGEE. The CDR3 loop spans 13 amino acids. The CDR3 sequence: CASSFGLGNEQFF. DNA of the CDR3: TGTGCCAGCAGCTTCGGACTAGGCAATGAGCAGTTCTTC.

On this clone itself: Different DNA sequences within this sample yield the same CDR3. V gene TRBV25-1 combines with J gene TRBJ2-7, with a tentative D call TRBD2 (6 bases). Germline lookup yields CDR1 MGHDK and CDR2 SYGVNS. The CDR3 runs to 16 residues. Trimming pared 9 bases from V and 1 base from J, leaving 22 bases between. The CDR3 is CASGRGSRGSSYEQYF. Here the CDR3 DNA reads TGTGCCAGTGGTAGAGGTTCGCGGGGATCTTCCTACGAGCAGTACTTC.

V is TRBV5-1 and J is TRBJ2-2; 9 nucleotides match TRBD1. Germline values: CDR1 SGHRS, CDR2 YFSETQ. The CDR3 is 14 amino acids. After removal of 4 bases from V and 7 bases from J, the junction contained 5 bases not matched to a gene. For the CDR3, the DNA is TGCGCCAGCAGCCCGGACAGGGGAATCGGGGAGCTGTTTTTT. This gives the protein CASSPDRGIGELFF.

V is TRBV6-1 and J is TRBJ1-4; weak D call: TRBD1 (6 bases). This CDR3 has 14 amino acids. CDR1 MNHNS and CDR2 SASEGT come from the germline V gene. Between the trimmed V and J ends, which lost 6 bases and 3 bases, there was a span of 11 bases. This CDR3 is CASRMTGSNEKLFF. CDR3 sequence (DNA): TGTGCCAGCAGAATGACAGGCTCTAATGAAAAACTGTTTTTT.

The rearrangement uses TRBV5-1 and TRBJ2-7, with 9 bases matching TRBD1. The V gene end was trimmed by 0 bases and the J gene end by 7 bases; junction bases not matched to a gene: 8. In germline, CDR1 is SGHRS, CDR2 YFSETQ. This CDR3 contains 15 residues. As DNA, the CDR3 is TGCGCCAGCAGCTTGGAGGGACAGGGTTTTGGTGAGCAGTACTTC. This sequence encodes CASSLEGQGFGEQYF.

This clone has a handful of counts. The chain couples TRBV2 to TRBJ2-1, with TRBD2 identical over 13 bases. The length of the CDR3 is 19 residues. J was trimmed by 3 bases and V by 7 bases; bases with no gene match: 15. CDR1 is SNHLY, CDR2 FYNNEI, per germline. Here the CDR3 DNA reads TGTGCCAGCATCATCCCCACTAGCGGGAGGGCCGGCGACTACAATGAGCAGTTCTTC. Its protein product is CASIIPTSGRAGDYNEQFF.

The V and J genes are TRBV11-2 and TRBJ1-6; D gene ambiguous. V was shortened by 2 bases and J by 9 bases, with 14 bases between the two germline ends. Germline CDR1 is SGHAT and CDR2 is FQNNGV. The CDR3 extends over 15 amino acids. CDR3 in DNA: TGTGCCAGCAGCTTACGTCCGGACGGGAGTTCACCCCTCCACTTT. Translated: CASSLRPDGSSPLHF.

Only a few counts were recorded for this clone. V usage is TRBV10-3 and J usage is TRBJ2-6; no definite D call. V lost 5 bases and J lost 0, with 11 bases in between. The germline gives CDR1 ENHRY, CDR2 SYGVKD. The CDR3 is 16 amino acids. The CDR3 here is CAISSPVGSGANVLTF. CDR3 bases: TGTGCCATCAGTTCCCCGGTCGGCTCTGGGGCCAACGTCCTGACTTTC.

The chain recombines TRBV9 with TRBJ2-2, with a tentative D call TRBD2 (6 bases). The CDR3 length is 15 residues. Deletions cut 0 bases from V and 5 bases from J, with 11 bases between. Germline CDR1 and CDR2: SGDLS and YYNGEE. In DNA form, the CDR3 reads TGTGCCAGCAGCGTAGGTGGAGGGATTACCGGGGAGCTGTTTTTT. Translated, it gives CASSVGGGITGELFF.

This clone is a singleton in its sample. The chain has TRBV19 and TRBJ2-3, with D unclear. CDR1 is LNHDA, CDR2 SQIVND, per germline (reference sequence). This CDR3 comprises 15 residues. The V end was cut by 1 base, the J end by 1 base, with 9 bases between. In nucleotides, the CDR3 is TGTGCCAGTAGTATAGTGGCCAGCGGCACAGATACGCAGTATTTT. This sequence encodes CASSIVASGTDTQYF.